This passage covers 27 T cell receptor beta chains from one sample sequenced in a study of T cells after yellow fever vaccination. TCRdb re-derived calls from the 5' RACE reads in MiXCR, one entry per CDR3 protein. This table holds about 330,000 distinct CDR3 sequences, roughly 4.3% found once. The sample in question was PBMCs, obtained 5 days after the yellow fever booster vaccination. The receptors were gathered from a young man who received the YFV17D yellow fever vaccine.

CDR3 sequence: CASSQNDEKLFF. DNA of the CDR3: TGCGCCAGCAGCCAAAACGATGAAAAACTGTTTTTT. The chain uses TRBV4-1 and TRBJ1-4; D is ambiguous. This CDR3 region has 12 residues. The V and J ends lost 2 bases and 6 bases respectively, with 4 bases between them. CDR1 is MGHRA, CDR2 YSYEKL, per germline.

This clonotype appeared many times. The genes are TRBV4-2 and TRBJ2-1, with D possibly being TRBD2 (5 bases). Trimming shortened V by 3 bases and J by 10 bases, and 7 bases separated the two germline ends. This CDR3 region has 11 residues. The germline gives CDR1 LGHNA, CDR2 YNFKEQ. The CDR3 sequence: CASSQEVEQFF. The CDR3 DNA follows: TGTGCCAGCAGCCAGGAGGTGGAGCAGTTCTTC.

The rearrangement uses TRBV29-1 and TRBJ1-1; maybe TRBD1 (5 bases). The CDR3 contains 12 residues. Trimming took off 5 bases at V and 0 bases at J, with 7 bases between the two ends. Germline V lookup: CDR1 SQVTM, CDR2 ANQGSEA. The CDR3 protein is CSVRGLNTEAFF. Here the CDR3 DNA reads TGCAGCGTTAGGGGCTTGAACACTGAAGCTTTCTTT. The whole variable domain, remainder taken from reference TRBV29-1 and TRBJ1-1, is SAVISQKPSRDICQRGTSLTIQCQVDSQVTMMFWYRQQPGQSLTLIATANQGSEATYESGFVIDKFPISRPNLTFSTLTVSNMSPEDSSIYLCSVRGLNTEAFFGQGTRLTVV.

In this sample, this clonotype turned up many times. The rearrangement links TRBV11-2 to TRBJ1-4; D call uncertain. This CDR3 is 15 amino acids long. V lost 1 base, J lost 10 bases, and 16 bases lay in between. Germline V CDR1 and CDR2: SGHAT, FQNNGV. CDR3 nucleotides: TGTGCCAGCAGCTTAGTACCGTGGACGGAGGGAAAACTGTTTTTT. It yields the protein CASSLVPWTEGKLFF.

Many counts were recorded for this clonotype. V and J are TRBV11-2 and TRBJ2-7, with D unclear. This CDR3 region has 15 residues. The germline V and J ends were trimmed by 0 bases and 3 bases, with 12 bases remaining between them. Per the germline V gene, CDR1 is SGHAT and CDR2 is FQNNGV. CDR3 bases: TGTGCCAGCAGCTTAGATTTCGTATCCTACTACGAGCAGTACGTC. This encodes CASSLDFVSYYEQYV.

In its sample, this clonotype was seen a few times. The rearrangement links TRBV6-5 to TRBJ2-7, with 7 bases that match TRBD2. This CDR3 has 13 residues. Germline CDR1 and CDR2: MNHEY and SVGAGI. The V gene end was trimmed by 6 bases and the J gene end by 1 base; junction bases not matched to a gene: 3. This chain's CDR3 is CASRRGLSYEQYV. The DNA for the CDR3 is TGTGCCAGCAGGCGGGGGTTGTCCTACGAGCAGTACGTC.

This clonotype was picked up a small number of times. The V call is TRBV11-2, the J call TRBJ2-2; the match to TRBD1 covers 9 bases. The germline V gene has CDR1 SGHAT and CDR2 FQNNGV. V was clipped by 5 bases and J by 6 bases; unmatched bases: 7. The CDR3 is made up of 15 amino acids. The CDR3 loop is CASSNPTGGAGELFF. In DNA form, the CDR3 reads TGTGCCAGCAGCAACCCGACAGGGGGGGCCGGGGAGCTGTTTTTT.

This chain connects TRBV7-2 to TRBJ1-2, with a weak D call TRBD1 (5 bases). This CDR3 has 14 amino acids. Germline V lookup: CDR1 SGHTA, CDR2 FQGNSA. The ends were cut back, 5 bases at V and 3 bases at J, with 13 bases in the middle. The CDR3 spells CASSKPDRYYGYTF. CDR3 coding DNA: TGTGCCAGCAGCAAACCTGACAGATACTATGGCTACACCTTC.

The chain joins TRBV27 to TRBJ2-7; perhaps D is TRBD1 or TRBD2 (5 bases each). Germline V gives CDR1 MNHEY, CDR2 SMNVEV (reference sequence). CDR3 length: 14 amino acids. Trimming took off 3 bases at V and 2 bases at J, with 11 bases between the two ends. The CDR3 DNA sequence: TGTGCCAGCAGTTTCGGGGAAGGGGCCTACGAGCAGTACTTC. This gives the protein CASSFGEGAYEQYF.

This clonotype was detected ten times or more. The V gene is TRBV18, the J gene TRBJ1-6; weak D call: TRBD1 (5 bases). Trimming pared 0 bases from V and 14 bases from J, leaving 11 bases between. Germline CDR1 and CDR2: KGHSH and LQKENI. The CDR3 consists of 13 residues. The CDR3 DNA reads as TGTGCCAGCTCACCACCGGGGGGGTCGGCCCTCCACTTT. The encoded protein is CASSPPGGSALHF.

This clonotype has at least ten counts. This chain's CDR3 is CASSLEAENEQYV. The CDR3 DNA sequence: TGTGCCAGCAGCTTAGAAGCGGAAAACGAGCAGTACGTC. The chain is built from TRBV7-2 and TRBJ2-7; TRBD2 is a possible D gene (5 bases). Germline CDR1 reads SGHTA; CDR2 reads FQGNSA. The CDR3 loop spans 13 amino acids. Trimming stripped 1 base from V and 5 bases from J, with 9 bases between.

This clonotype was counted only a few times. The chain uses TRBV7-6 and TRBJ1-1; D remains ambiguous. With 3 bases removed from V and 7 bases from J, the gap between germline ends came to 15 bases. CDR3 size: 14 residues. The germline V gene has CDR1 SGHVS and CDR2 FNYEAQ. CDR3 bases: TGTGCCAGCAGCTTGTCTAGGAGCCCTGATGAAGCTTTCTTT. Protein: CASSLSRSPDEAFF.

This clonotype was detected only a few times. Here the CDR3 DNA reads TGTGCCAGCTCTGAGGGATTGGTCACTGAAGCTTTCTTT. It codes for CASSEGLVTEAFF. The chain recombines TRBV5-4 with TRBJ1-1, with no clear D. Trimming cost V 7 bases and J 4 bases, with 14 bases left between them. CDR3 size: 13 residues. The germline gives CDR1 SGHNT, CDR2 YYREEE (reference sequence).

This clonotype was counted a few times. The CDR3 bases are TGTGCCAGCTCAGGGCTAGCGGGAGACAATGAGCAGTTCTTC. This translates into CASSGLAGDNEQFF. This chain connects TRBV18 to TRBJ2-1, with TRBD2 matching 10 bases. The CDR3 consists of 14 residues. V was pared by 5 bases and J by 5 bases, with 3 bases of the junction left unmatched. CDR1 and CDR2 (germline): KGHSH, LQKENI.

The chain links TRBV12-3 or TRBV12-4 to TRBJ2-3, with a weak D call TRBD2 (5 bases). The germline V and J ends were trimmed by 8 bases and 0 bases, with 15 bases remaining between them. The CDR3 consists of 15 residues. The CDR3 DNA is TGTGCCAGCTCCCCCCGCGGGCCTAGCACAGATACGCAGTATTTT. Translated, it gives CASSPRGPSTDTQYF.

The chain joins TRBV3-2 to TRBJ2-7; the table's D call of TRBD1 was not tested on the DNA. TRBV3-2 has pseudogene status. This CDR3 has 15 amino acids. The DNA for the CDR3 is TGTGCCAGCAGCCACTTCCGGGATCGTCCCTACGAGCAGTACTTC. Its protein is CASSHFRDRPYEQYF.

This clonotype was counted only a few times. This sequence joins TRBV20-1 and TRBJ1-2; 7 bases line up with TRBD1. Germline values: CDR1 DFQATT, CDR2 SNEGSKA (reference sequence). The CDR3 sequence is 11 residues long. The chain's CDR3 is CSSDRDDGYTF. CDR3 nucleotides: TGCAGCTCCGACAGGGATGATGGCTACACCTTC.

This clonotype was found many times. CDR3 sequence (DNA): TGTGCCAGCAGTTTCAGACAGGGTGGGGAGCAGTACTTC. It specifies CASSFRQGGEQYF. The chain couples TRBV12-3 or TRBV12-4 to TRBJ2-7; 7 bases are a match to TRBD1. The CDR3 sequence is 13 residues long. J gave up 7 bases and V 3 bases, and 6 bases lay outside the gene matches.

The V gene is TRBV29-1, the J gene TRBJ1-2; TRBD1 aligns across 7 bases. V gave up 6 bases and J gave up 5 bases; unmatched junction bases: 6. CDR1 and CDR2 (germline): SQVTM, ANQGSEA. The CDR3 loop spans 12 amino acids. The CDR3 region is CSVRTGAYGYTF. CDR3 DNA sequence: TGCAGCGTACGTACAGGGGCTTATGGCTACACCTTC. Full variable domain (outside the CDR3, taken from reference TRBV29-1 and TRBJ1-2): SAVISQKPSRDICQRGTSLTIQCQVDSQVTMMFWYRQQPGQSLTLIATANQGSEATYESGFVIDKFPISRPNLTFSTLTVSNMSPEDSSIYLCSVRTGAYGYTFGSGTRLTVV.

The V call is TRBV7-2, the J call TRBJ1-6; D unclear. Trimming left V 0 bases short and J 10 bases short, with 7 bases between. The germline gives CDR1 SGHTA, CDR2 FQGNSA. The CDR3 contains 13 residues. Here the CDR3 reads CASSLASFSPLHF. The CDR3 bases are TGTGCCAGCAGCTTAGCCAGTTTCTCACCCCTCCACTTT.

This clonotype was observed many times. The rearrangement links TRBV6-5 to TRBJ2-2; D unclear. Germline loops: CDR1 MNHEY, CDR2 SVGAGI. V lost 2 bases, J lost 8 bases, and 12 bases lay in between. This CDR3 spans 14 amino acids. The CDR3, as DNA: TGTGCCAGCAGTTACACCGGGTTGGGTGGGGAGCTGTTTTTT. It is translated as CASSYTGLGGELFF.

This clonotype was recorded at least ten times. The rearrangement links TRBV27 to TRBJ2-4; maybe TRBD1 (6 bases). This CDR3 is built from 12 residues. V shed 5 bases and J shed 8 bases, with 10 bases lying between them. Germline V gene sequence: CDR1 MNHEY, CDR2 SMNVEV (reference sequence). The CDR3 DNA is TGTGCCAGCAGTCCAGGGGCGGACATTCAGTACTTC. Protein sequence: CASSPGADIQYF.

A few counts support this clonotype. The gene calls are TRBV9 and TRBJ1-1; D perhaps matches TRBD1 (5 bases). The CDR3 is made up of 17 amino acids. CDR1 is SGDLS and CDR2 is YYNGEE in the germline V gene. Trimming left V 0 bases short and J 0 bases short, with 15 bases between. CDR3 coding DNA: TGTGCCAGCAGCGTAGACCCGCGGGGCACTATGAACACTGAAGCTTTCTTT. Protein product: CASSVDPRGTMNTEAFF. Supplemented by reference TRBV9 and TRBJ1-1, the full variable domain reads DSGVTQTPKHLITATGQRVTLRCSPRSGDLSVYWYQQSLDQGLQFLIQYYNGEERAKGNILERFSAQQFPDLHSELNLSSLELGDSALYFCASSVDPRGTMNTEAFFGQGTRLTVV.

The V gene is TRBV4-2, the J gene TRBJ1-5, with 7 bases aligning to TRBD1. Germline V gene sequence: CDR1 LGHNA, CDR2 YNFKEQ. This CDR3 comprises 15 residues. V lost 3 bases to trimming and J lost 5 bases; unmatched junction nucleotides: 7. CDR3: CASSQETGADQPQHF. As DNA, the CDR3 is TGTGCCAGCAGCCAGGAAACAGGGGCGGATCAGCCCCAGCATTTT.

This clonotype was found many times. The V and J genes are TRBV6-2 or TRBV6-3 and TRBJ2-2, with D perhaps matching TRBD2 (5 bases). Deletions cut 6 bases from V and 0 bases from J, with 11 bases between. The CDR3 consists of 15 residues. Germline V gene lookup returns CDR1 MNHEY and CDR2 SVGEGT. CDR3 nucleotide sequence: TGTGCCAGCAGAGCCCTCGGGGCGAACACCGGGGAGCTGTTTTTT. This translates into CASRALGANTGELFF.

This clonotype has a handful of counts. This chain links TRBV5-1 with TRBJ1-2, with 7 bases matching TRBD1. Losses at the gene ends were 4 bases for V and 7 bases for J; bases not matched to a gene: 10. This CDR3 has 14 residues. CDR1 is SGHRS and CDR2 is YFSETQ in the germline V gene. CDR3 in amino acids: CASSPFRDSGGYTF. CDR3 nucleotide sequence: TGCGCCAGCAGCCCATTTCGGGACAGCGGTGGCTACACCTTC.

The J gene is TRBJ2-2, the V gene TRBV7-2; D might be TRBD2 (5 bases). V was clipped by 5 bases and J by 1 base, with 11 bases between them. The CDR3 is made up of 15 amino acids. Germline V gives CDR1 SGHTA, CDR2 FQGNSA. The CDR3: CASSPGVGNTGELFF. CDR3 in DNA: TGTGCCAGCAGCCCCGGGGTGGGGAACACCGGGGAGCTGTTTTTT.